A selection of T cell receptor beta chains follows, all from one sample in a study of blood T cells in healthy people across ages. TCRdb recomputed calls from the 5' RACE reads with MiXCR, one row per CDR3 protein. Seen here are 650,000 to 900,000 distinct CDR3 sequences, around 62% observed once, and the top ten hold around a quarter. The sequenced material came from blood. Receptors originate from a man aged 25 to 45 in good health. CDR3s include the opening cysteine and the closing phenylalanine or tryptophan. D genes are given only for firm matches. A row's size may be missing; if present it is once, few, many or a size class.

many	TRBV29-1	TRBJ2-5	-	TGCAGCGTAACGATGACGGGGAAAGAGACCCAGTACTTC	CSVTMTGKETQYF
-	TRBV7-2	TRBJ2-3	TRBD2	TGTGCCAGCAGCCTTATAGCGGGGAAGGTGGATACGCAGTATTTT	CASSLIAGKVDTQYF
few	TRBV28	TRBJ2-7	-	TGTGCCAGCAGTCGGACTTCCCCCTCGTCCTACGAGCAGTACTTC	CASSRTSPSSYEQYF
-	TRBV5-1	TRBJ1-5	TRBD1	TGCGCCAGCAGCTTGACATCAGGGGGCGAGCAGCCCCAGCATTTT	CASSLTSGGEQPQHF
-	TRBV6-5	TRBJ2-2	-	TGTGCCAGCAGTTATCGAGGGACCACCGGGGAGCTGTTTTTT	CASSYRGTTGELFF
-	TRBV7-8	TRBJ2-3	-	TGTGCCAGCAGCTTAGAACAGATTTTCACAGATACGCAGTATTTT	CASSLEQIFTDTQYF
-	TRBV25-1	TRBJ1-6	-	TGTGCCAGCAGTTACCGGGTGACATCAGTTTCACCCCTCCACTTT	CASSYRVTSVSPLHF
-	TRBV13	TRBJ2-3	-	TGTGCCAGCAGCTCAGGTTTCGGCGGGGGCGCGGTAGATACGCAGTATTTT	CASSSGFGGGAVDTQYF
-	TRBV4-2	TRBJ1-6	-	TGTGCCAGCAGCCAAGAAGGGGGACGGGCCTCCTATAATTCACCCCTCCACTTT	CASSQEGGRASYNSPLHF
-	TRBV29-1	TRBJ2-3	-	TGCAGCGTTGAAGGGGAGAGGGAATCTAGCACAGATACGCAGTATTTT	CSVEGERESSTDTQYF
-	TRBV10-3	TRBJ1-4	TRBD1	TGTGCCATCGCAGGGGGCCCAGCAACTAATGAAAAACTGTTTTTT	CAIAGGPATNEKLFF
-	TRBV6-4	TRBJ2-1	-	TGTGCCAGCAGTCCCGCCGAATCCCAATCCAATGAGCAGTTCTTC	CASSPAESQSNEQFF
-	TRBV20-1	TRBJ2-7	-	TGCAGTGCGGAGGGGGAGCGGACCTACGAGCAGTACTTC	CSAEGERTYEQYF
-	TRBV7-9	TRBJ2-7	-	TGTGCCAGCAGCCCCCACCCATTTTACGAGCAGTACTTC	CASSPHPFYEQYF
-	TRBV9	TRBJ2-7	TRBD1	TGTGCCAGCAGCAGGGCGGGACAGGCCTACGAGCAGTACTTC	CASSRAGQAYEQYF
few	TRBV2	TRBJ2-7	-	TGTGCCAGCAGTGAAGCTGGATCTCCCGCCTACGAGCAGTACTTC	CASSEAGSPAYEQYF
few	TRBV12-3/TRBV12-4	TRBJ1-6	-	TGTGCCAGCAGCTTAGGGGTTTCACCCCTCCACTTT	CASSLGVSPLHF
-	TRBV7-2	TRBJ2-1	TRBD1	TGTGCCAGCAGCTTGAAGACAGGGGGCGTTCAGACCCAGTTCTTC	CASSLKTGGVQTQFF
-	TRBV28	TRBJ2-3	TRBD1	TGTGCCAGCAGCTCGCCGGGACAGGTGGGAGCAGATACGCAGTATTTT	CASSSPGQVGADTQYF
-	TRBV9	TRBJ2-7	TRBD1	TGTGCCAGCAGCGTAGCAGGACAGGGGGCGTCCGAGCAGTACTTC	CASSVAGQGASEQYF
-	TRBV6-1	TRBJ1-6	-	TGTGCCAGCAGTGTCCCGGGCTCACCCCTCCACTTT	CASSVPGSPLHF